The entry below describes one TCR beta chain. No antigen is known for it. Method: immunoSEQ multiplex PCR; TCRdb's copy keeps in-frame clones and lacks some. Altogether some 35,000 clones are present, around four fifths being singletons, with the ten largest covering about 40%. This sample is drawn from a study of OX40 agonist ivuxolimab in advanced cancers. Points from the study as a whole: The average count of expanded clones was higher among CD8+ T cells than among CD4+.

V was trimmed by 4 bases and J by 3 bases, leaving 17 bases between them. The CDR3 is 15 amino acids. Per the germline V gene, CDR1 is SGHRS and CDR2 is YFSETQ. The sample in question was CD4+ or CD8+ T cells sorted from blood, obtained in a trial of the OX40 agonist ivuxolimab. The clonotype was recovered from an adult with an advanced solid tumor such as melanoma, head and neck, liver or kidney cancer. The chain links TRBV5-1 to TRBJ2-7; D is unresolved. The CDR3 loop is CASSLAVGNFYEQYF. The CDR3 bases are TGCGCCAGCAGCCTGGCGGTTGGAAATTTCTACGAGCAGTACTTC.